This T cell receptor beta chain was sequenced during a study of siplizumab effects on memory and regulatory T cells (dated by TCRdb to about 2019). Context from the whole study: The effect of the anti-CD2 antibody siplizumab on alloreactive T-cell subsets was examined in allogeneic mixed lymphocyte reactions constructed from human PBMCs. The research as a whole found: Because sequences below about 10^-5 frequency were poorly captured, only a minor fraction of alloreactive clones could be mapped to unstimulated subsets. About 80-96% of proliferating CD4+ or CD8+ clones could not be given a naive or memory phenotype. Whether proliferating Tregs from siplizumab cultures were suppressive was not functionally confirmed. Greater diversity appeared to be present in unstimulated naive T cells than in memory T cells, and a substantial contribution to the alloresponse seemed to be made by naive cells. Among mappable alloreactive CD4+ clones, the Treg-derived fraction averaged around 63% with siplizumab versus around 29% in control reactions. Siplizumab significantly reduced the cumulative frequency of alloreactive sequences traceable to unstimulated CD4+ memory T cells.

Sorted unstimulated T cells, along with proliferating T cells recovered from mixed lymphocyte reactions, underwent TCRbeta CDR3 sequencing. Fresh whole blood from more than 9 HLA-typed healthy donors served as the source for isolating PBMCs. To map where alloreactive clones came from, unstimulated CD4+ regulatory T cells were FACS-sorted. In the case of this clone: The antigen this receptor binds is unknown. No quality values exist for individual bases; no much larger clone is one base distant.

The library was built by means of the immunoSEQ multiplex PCR assay. Around 9.9 x 10^4 TCR templates per sample were assayed by the deep sequencing platform. Genomic DNA extracted from sorted T cells was the material used for TCRbeta CDR3 sequencing. The paper's data handling went like this. The R programming language was used for clonal analysis of the TCRbeta CDR3 data. Comparing unstimulated samples against CFSE-low samples taken after the reaction was how alloreactive CD4+ and CD8+ clones were defined. Alloreactive CD4+ clones were assigned to regulatory or non-regulatory origin by matching sequences to sorted unstimulated Treg and non-Treg repertoires. This immuneACCESS table, as held by TCRdb, lists in-frame sequences with V and J called but not all clones. Of the missing ones, under half trace to an unresolved V gene in checked studies; the others have no known cause. The V and J calls and clone size come from that table; D and trimming were worked out from the DNA. The sample has over 100,000 clones on record, about 91% of them singletons. 0.75% of the sample rests with the top ten.

The sequencing input was Tregs sorted from blood. The sequence came from a human donor in good health.

The DNA reads TGCGCCAGCAGCTTGGCCCTGAACACTGAAGCTTTCTTT. Translated, it reads CASSLALNTEAFF. Recombination connected TRBV5-1 to TRBJ1-1, with an unclear D gene assignment. CDR1 and CDR2 were assigned from the germline V gene as SGHRS and YFSETQ. The CDR3 spans 13 residues, from the cysteine through the phenylalanine. Only the CDR3 part of the read is kept: 39 bases, read in frame from the first base. Cut back by 0 bases and 0 bases, the V and J ends lie 3 bases apart.